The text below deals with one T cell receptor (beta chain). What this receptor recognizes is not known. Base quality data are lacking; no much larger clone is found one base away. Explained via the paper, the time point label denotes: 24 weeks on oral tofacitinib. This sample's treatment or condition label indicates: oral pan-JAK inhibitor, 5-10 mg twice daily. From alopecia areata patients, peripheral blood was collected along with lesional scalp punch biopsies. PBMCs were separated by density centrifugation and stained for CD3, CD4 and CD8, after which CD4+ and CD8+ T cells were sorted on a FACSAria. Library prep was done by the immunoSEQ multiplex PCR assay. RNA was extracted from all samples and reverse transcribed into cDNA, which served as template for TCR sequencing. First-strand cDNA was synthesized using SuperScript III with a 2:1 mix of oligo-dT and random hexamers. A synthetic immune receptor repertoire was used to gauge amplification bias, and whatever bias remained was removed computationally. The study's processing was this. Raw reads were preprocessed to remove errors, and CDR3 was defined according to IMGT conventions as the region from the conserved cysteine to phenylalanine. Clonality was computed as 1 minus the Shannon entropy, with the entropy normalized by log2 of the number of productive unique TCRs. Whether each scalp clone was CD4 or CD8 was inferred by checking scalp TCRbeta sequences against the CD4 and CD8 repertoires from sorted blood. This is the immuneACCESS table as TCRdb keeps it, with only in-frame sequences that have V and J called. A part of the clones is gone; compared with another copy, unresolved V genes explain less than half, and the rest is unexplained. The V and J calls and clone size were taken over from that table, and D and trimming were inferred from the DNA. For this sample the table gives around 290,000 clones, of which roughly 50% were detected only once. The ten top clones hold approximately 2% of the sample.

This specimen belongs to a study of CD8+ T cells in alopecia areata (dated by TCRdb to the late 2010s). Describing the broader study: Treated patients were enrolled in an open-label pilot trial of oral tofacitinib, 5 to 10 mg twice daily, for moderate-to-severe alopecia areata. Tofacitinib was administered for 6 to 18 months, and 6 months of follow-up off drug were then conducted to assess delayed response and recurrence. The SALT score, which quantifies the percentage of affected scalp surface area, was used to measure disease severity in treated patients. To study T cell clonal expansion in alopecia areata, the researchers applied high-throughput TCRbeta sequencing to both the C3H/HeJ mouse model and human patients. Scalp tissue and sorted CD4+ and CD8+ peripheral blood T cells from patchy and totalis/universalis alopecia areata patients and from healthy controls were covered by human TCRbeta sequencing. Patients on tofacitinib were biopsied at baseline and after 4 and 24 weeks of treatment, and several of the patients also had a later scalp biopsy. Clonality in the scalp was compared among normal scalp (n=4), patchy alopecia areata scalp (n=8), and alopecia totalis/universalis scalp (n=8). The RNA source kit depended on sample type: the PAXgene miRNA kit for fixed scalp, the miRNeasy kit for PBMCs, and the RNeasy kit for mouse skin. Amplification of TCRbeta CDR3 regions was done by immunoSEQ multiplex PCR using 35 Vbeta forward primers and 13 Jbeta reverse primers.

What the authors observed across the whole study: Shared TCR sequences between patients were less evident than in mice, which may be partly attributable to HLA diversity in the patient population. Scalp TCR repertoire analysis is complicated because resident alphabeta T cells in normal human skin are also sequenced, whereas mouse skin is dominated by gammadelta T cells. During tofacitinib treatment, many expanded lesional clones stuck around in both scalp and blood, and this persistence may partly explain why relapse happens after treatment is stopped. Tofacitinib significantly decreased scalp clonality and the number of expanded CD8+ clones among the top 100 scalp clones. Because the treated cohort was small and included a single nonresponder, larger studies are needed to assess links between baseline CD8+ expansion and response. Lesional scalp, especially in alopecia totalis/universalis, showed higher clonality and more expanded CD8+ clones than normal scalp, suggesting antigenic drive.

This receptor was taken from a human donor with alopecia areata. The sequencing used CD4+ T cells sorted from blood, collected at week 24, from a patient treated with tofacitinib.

The sequenced DNA is TGTGCCAGCAGCTTAGTTCGTCAAGAGACCCAGTACTTC. This sequence encodes CASSLVRQETQYF. The rearrangement combines TRBV7-2 with TRBJ2-5; there is no confident call for the D gene. Cut back by 1 base and 2 bases, the V and J ends lie 5 bases apart. For CDR1 and CDR2, the germline V gene lists SGHTA and FQGNSA. The CDR3 has 13 amino acids, counting the end cysteine and phenylalanine. CDR3 DNA only is kept here, 39 bases in frame from base 1.